These 21 T cell receptor beta chains came from one sample sequenced in a study of CD8 T cells in Susac syndrome. With random hexamers, 0.5 to 1 ug RNA was reverse transcribed. TCRdb analysed the immunoSEQ multiplex PCR reads with MiXCR anew, one entry per CDR3 protein. The repertoire has some 400,000 distinct CDR3 sequences, approximately 85% of them found once; the top ten carry more than 0.09%. The sample was CD8+ T cells from PBMCs. The receptors derive from a human donor with multiple sclerosis.

V usage is TRBV7-9 and J usage is TRBJ2-7; 9 bases are shared with TRBD2. The ends lost 5 bases at V and 0 bases at J; junction bases unmatched: 8. The CDR3 consists of 16 residues. Germline lookup yields CDR1 SEHNR and CDR2 FQNEAQ (reference sequence). The CDR3 spells CASSESPGLASYEQYF. The CDR3 DNA is TGTGCCAGCAGCGAATCTCCGGGACTAGCCTCCTACGAGCAGTACTTC.

The chain joins TRBV4-1 to TRBJ1-2; D possibly corresponds to TRBD1 (5 bases). Looked up from germline, CDR1 is MGHRA and CDR2 is YSYEKL. The CDR3 consists of 13 residues. V dropped 4 bases and J dropped 6 bases, with 12 bases sitting between them. The CDR3 region has the DNA TGCGCCAGCAGCCTCGGGACCGCTAATGGCTACACCTTC. It is translated as CASSLGTANGYTF.

This clonotype was counted a single time. The chain is built from TRBV3-1 and TRBJ2-1, with D perhaps given as TRBD1 or TRBD2 (5 bases each). Looked up from germline, CDR1 is LGHDT and CDR2 is YNNKEL (reference sequence). The CDR3 consists of 15 residues. V lost 1 base and J lost 5, with 12 bases in between. CDR3 region: CASSQVGRDDNEQFF. The DNA for the CDR3 is TGTGCCAGCAGCCAAGTCGGCAGGGACGACAATGAGCAGTTCTTC.

The rearrangement links TRBV12-3 or TRBV12-4 to TRBJ2-1; TRBD2 agrees at 11 bases. With 3 bases clipped from V and 5 bases from J, the junction kept 12 bases outside the gene matches. The CDR3 runs to 18 residues. For the CDR3, the DNA is TGTGCCAGCAGTTTTAGGACTAGCGGGCTTGAGGGGAACAATGAGCAGTTCTTC. It translates to CASSFRTSGLEGNNEQFF.

The chain is built from TRBV5-1 and TRBJ2-7; D may be TRBD1 (6 bases). Trimming pared 0 bases from V and 1 base from J, leaving 11 bases between. The CDR3 has 15 residues. The germline gives CDR1 SGHRS, CDR2 YFSETQ. The CDR3 loop reads CASSLGRGFSYEQYF. CDR3 DNA sequence: TGCGCCAGCAGCTTGGGCAGGGGATTTTCCTACGAGCAGTACTTC. The full variable domain, in which reference TRBV5-1 and TRBJ2-7 provide the parts outside the CDR3, is KAGVTQTPRYLIKTRGQQVTLSCSPISGHRSVSWYQQTPGQGLQFLFEYFSETQRNKGNFPGRFSGRQFSNSRSEMNVSTLELGDSALYLCASSLGRGFSYEQYFGPGTRLTVT.

J is TRBJ2-3 and V is TRBV5-6, with D possibly matching TRBD2 (6 bases). Trimming shortened V by 2 bases and J by 2 bases, and 9 bases separated the two germline ends. Germline assignment: CDR1 SGHDT and CDR2 YYEEEE. The CDR3 length is 14 residues. CDR3 loop: CASSLTRDTDTQYF. The CDR3 DNA is TGTGCCAGCAGCTTAACGCGGGACACAGATACGCAGTATTTT. The full variable domain, completed using reference TRBV5-6 and TRBJ2-3, is DAGVTQSPTHLIKTRGQQVTLRCSPKSGHDTVSWYQQALGQGPQFIFQYYEEEERQRGNFPDRFSGHQFPNYSSELNVNALLLGDSALYLCASSLTRDTDTQYFGPGTRLTVL.

The J gene is TRBJ2-3, the V gene TRBV29-1, with TRBD2 matching 7 bases. The germline V gene encodes CDR1 SQVTM and CDR2 ANQGSEA. The V segment lost 6 bases and the J segment 0 bases; nucleotides outside the gene matches: 9. CDR3 size: 15 residues. The CDR3 nucleotides are TGCAGCGTGGGGGAGGGACTACCAAGCACAGATACGCAGTATTTT. Protein: CSVGEGLPSTDTQYF.

This clonotype was found once. This chain uses TRBV29-1 with TRBJ2-3, with D perhaps being TRBD1 or TRBD2 (5 bases each). V was pared by 1 base and J by 4 bases, with 18 bases between. The CDR3 contains 16 residues. CDR1 is SQVTM, CDR2 ANQGSEA, per germline. This CDR3 is CSVEGGNRARADTQYF. The CDR3 nucleotides are TGCAGCGTTGAAGGGGGGAACCGGGCACGGGCAGATACGCAGTATTTT.

The chain is built from TRBV12-3 or TRBV12-4 and TRBJ2-3; 9 bases match TRBD1. V lost 4 bases to trimming and J lost 3 bases; unmatched junction nucleotides: 5. CDR3 length equals 15 residues. CDR3 loop: CASSSGTGRTDTQYF. The CDR3 DNA sequence: TGTGCCAGCAGTTCGGGGACAGGGCGGACAGATACGCAGTATTTT.

This clonotype was detected only once. V usage is TRBV14 and J usage is TRBJ1-2; D gene unclear. Per germline, CDR1 SGHDN and CDR2 FVKESK. This CDR3 has 15 amino acids. V was pared by 2 bases and J by 6 bases, with 16 bases between. The CDR3 sequence is CASSQKNGWGDGYTF. The CDR3 DNA sequence: TGTGCCAGCAGCCAAAAAAACGGGTGGGGAGATGGCTACACCTTC.

Notes on this clonotype: A read error is possible here, since a much larger clone lies one base away. V usage is TRBV6-5 and J usage is TRBJ1-2, with D unresolved. Trimming pared 2 bases from V and 1 base from J, leaving 5 bases between. The CDR3 has 13 amino acids. Germline CDR1 reads MNHEY; CDR2 reads SVGAGI. CDR3 sequence: CASSYSLNYGYTF. CDR3 bases: TGTGCCAGCAGTTACAGCCTTAACTATGGCTACACCTTC.

V gene TRBV6-4 combines with J gene TRBJ1-2; possible D gene TRBD1, 6 bases. Germline V gene data show CDR1 as MRHNA and CDR2 as SNTAGT. V shed 3 bases and J shed 9 bases, with 23 bases lying between them. There are 16 residues in the CDR3. The CDR3 here is CASSESNRVPQISYTF. The CDR3 region has the DNA TGTGCCAGCAGTGAGTCAAACAGGGTTCCTCAGATAAGCTACACCTTC.

CDR3 in DNA: TGCGCCAGCAGTCTAGCAGGGATGACCAATGAGCAGTTCTTC. As protein: CASSLAGMTNEQFF. The chain couples TRBV4-1 to TRBJ2-1, with D perhaps assigned TRBD1 or TRBD2 (5 bases each). CDR3 size: 14 residues. V was shortened by 6 bases and J by 6 bases, with 15 bases between the two germline ends. Germline V gene sequence: CDR1 MGHRA, CDR2 YSYEKL.

The chain links TRBV11-2 to TRBJ2-2; D call uncertain. The CDR3 runs to 12 residues. Trimming cost V 6 bases and J 6 bases, with 8 bases left between them. Germline V gives CDR1 SGHAT, CDR2 FQNNGV. The CDR3 nucleotides are TGTGCCAGCAGACGGTCGGCCGGGGAGCTGTTTTTT. This sequence encodes CASRRSAGELFF. Drawing the rest from reference TRBV11-2 and TRBJ2-2, the complete variable domain is EAGVAQSPRYKIIEKRQSVAFWCNPISGHATLYWYQQILGQGPKLLIQFQNNGVVDDSQLPKDRFSAERLKGVDSTLKIQPAKLEDSAVYLCASRRSAGELFFGEGSRLTVL.

In this sample, this clonotype turned up once. V gene TRBV20-1 combines with J gene TRBJ2-4, with 7 nucleotides matching TRBD2. V dropped 0 bases and J dropped 0; count of bases not matched to a gene: 11. This CDR3 is built from 18 residues. Germline-derived CDR1 and CDR2 are DFQATT and SNEGSKA (reference sequence). CDR3 sequence: CSAREPLAGPIAKNIQYF. The DNA for the CDR3 is TGCAGTGCTAGAGAACCCTTAGCGGGCCCCATAGCCAAAAACATTCAGTACTTC.

The chain has TRBV29-1 and TRBJ2-7; 7 bases are shared with TRBD2. The V segment lost 3 bases and the J segment 2 bases; nucleotides outside the gene matches: 4. The CDR3 has 13 residues. CDR1 is SQVTM and CDR2 is ANQGSEA in the germline V gene. The CDR3 spells CSVETSSTYEQYF. The CDR3 DNA is TGCAGCGTTGAGACTAGCAGTACCTACGAGCAGTACTTC.

The chain combines TRBV4-1 with TRBJ2-1, with 12 bases that match TRBD2. Per the germline V gene, CDR1 is MGHRA and CDR2 is YSYEKL. The ends lost 4 bases at V and 4 bases at J; junction bases unmatched: 8. CDR3 length equals 17 residues. CDR3 nucleotide sequence: TGCGCCAGCAGCCTCACGACTAGCGGGGGTGGGTACAATGAGCAGTTCTTC. It codes for CASSLTTSGGGYNEQFF.

The gene calls are TRBV30 and TRBJ2-1; 13 bases fit TRBD2. This CDR3 comprises 17 residues. Germline V lookup: CDR1 GTSNPN, CDR2 SVGIG (reference sequence). Trimming removed 2 bases from V and 2 bases from J; junction bases left unmatched: 6. The CDR3 DNA is TGTGCCTGGAGTCCGACGACTAGCGGGAGGACCTACAATGAGCAGTTCTTC. The encoded protein is CAWSPTTSGRTYNEQFF.

The rearrangement uses TRBV7-9 and TRBJ1-1; 10 bases are shared with TRBD1. The CDR3 runs 14 residues. After removal of 9 bases from V and 13 bases from J, the junction contained 17 bases not matched to a gene. Germline CDR1 SEHNR, CDR2 FQNEAQ (reference sequence). CDR3 nucleotides: TGTGCCAGTCGCCGGACAGGGGGAACACTGAAGCTTTTCTTT. The encoded protein is CASRRTGGTLKLFF.

V and J are TRBV5-1 and TRBJ1-1; the D gene is possibly TRBD1 (5 bases). The CDR3 extends over 16 amino acids. Germline V gene data show CDR1 as SGHRS and CDR2 as YFSETQ. V lost 2 bases and J lost 1, with 15 bases in between. The CDR3 is CASSLTLGRGNTEAFF. CDR3 sequence (DNA): TGCGCCAGCAGCTTAACCTTGGGAAGGGGGAACACTGAAGCTTTCTTT.

This chain joins TRBV5-6 and TRBJ2-1; 9 bases align to TRBD1. The length of the CDR3 is 19 residues. Germline CDR1 and CDR2: SGHDT and YYEEEE. V shed 4 bases and J 6 bases; nucleotides not matched to a gene: 20. The CDR3 DNA sequence: TGTGCCAGCAGCGTTGGACAGGGGCCGTTCCGGGAGAGGTTCAATGAGCAGTTCTTC. Its protein product is CASSVGQGPFRERFNEQFF.